The entry that follows covers one T cell receptor beta chain sequence. Its antigen is unidentified. The CDR3 covers 17 residues. The germline V gene encodes CDR1 SGHVS and CDR2 FQNEAQ. V shed 2 bases and J shed 10 bases, with 24 bases lying between them. This entry is derived from a study of identical twins. General study findings and limits: In drawing conclusions, the study used cross-sectional statistical analysis and did not follow the same donors.

MiXCR, run by TCRdb on the 5' RACE reads, gives a single entry per CDR3 protein. Among approximately 500,000 distinct CDR3 sequences listed, roughly 24% were seen once. These same data were also listed under a study on T cells expressing NK-cell markers. From that second work: Sequencing of TCR beta repertoires drew on sorted CD3+CD56+NKG2C+, CD3+CD56+NKG2C- and CD3+CD56-NKG2C+ T cells. Questions lingered over whether expanded NKG2C+ T cell clones were HCMV-specific.

Source material: CD4+ T cells sorted from blood. The chain couples TRBV7-8 to TRBJ2-1; the D gene could be TRBD1 or TRBD2 (5 bases each). The origin of this receptor is a woman younger than 35 in good health. CDR3 in DNA: TGTGCCAGCAGCTTATCCTTCCGGGACCAGCGGTCTCTCGAGCAGTTCTTC. This sequence encodes CASSLSFRDQRSLEQFF.